This T cell receptor beta chain was captured in a study of control samples from healthy donors and cancer patients. CDR3 size: 16 residues. Germline CDR1 is SQVTM and CDR2 is ANQGSEA. The V end was cut by 2 bases, the J end by 0 bases, with 13 bases between. Generated by immunoSEQ multiplex PCR, the TCRdb table keeps only in-frame clones and is missing some. This table holds 150,000 to 200,000 clones, approximately 90% found once. The rearrangement links TRBV29-1 to TRBJ2-2; D is ambiguous. Sequencing was performed on blood. The receptor was derived from a woman aged 25 to 39 in good health. CDR3 sequence: CSVEIIQNANTGELFF. The CDR3 region has the DNA TGCAGCGTTGAAATCATCCAAAACGCGAACACCGGGGAGCTGTTTTTT.